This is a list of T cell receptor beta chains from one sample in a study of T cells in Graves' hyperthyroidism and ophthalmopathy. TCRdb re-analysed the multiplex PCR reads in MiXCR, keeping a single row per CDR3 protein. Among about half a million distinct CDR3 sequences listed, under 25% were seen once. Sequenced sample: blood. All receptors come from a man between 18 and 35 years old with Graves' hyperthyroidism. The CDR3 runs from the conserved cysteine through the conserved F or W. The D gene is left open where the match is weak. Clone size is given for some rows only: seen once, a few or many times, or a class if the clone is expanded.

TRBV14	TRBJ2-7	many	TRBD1	CASSRHVGTVPYEQYF	TGTGCCAGCAGTCGCCATGTCGGGACAGTCCCCTACGAGCAGTACTTC
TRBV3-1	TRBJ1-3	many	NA	CASSQPGGLGGNTIYF	TGTGCCAGCAGCCAACCCGGGGGACTTGGTGGAAACACCATATATTTT
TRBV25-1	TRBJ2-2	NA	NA	CASRPGSWTQWTADTGELFF	TGTGCCAGCAGACCCGGATCATGGACCCAATGGACAGCAGACACCGGGGAGCTGTTTTTT
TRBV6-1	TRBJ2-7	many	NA	CASSVATSTYEQYF	TGTGCCAGCAGTGTTGCGACGTCAACCTACGAGCAGTACTTC
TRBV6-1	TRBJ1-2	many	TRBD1	CASSFLRTGGAGGYTF	TGTGCCAGCAGCTTCCTACGGACAGGGGGCGCGGGTGGCTACACCTTC
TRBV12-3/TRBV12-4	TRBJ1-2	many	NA	CASSSRGRGDGYTF	TGTGCCAGCAGTTCCCGGGGGAGGGGGGATGGCTACACCTTC
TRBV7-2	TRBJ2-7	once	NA	CASSGIRGRGYEQYF	TGTGCCAGCAGCGGAATCAGGGGAAGAGGCTACGAGCAGTACTTC
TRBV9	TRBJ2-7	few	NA	CASSVGTPGFVEQYF	TGTGCCAGCAGCGTAGGGACTCCTGGATTTGTCGAGCAGTACTTC
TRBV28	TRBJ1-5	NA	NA	CASSTSGPRSFNQPQHF	TGTGCCAGCAGCACCTCAGGCCCCCGTTCTTTCAATCAGCCCCAGCATTTT
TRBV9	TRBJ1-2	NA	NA	CASSGIGDISFPGYTF	TGTGCCAGCAGCGGCATAGGGGATATATCTTTCCCTGGCTACACCTTC